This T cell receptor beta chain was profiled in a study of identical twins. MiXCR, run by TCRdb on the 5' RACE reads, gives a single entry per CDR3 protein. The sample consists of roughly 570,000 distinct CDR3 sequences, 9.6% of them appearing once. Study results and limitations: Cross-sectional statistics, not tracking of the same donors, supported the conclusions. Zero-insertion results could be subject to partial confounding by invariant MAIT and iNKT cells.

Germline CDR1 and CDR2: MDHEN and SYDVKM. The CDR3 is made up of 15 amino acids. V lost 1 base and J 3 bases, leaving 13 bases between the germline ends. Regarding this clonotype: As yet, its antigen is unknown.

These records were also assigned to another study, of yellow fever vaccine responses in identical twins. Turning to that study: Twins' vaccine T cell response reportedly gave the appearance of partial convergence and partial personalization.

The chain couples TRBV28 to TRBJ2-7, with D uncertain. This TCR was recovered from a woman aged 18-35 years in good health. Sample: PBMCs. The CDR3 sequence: CASSLLGFKSYEQYF. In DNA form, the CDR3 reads TGTGCCAGCAGTTTATTGGGTTTTAAGAGCTACGAGCAGTACTTC.